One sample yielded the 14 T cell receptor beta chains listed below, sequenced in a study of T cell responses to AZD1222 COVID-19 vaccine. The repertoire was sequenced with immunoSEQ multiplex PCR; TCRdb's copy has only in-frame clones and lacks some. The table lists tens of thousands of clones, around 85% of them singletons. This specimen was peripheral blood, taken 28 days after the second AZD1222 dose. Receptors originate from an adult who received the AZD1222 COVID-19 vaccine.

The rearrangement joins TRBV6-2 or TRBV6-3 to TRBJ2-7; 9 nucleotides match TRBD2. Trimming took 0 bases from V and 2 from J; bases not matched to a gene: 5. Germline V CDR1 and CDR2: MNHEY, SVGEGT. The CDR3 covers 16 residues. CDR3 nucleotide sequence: TGTGCCAGCAGTTACTCGGCTAGCGGGGACCCCTACGAGCAGTACTTC. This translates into CASSYSASGDPYEQYF.

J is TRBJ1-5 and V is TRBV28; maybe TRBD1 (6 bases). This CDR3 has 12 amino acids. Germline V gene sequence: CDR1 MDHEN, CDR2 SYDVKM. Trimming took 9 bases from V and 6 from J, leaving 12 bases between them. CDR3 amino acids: CASDLGAQPQHF. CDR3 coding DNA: TGTGCCAGTGATCTGGGGGCTCAGCCCCAGCATTTT.

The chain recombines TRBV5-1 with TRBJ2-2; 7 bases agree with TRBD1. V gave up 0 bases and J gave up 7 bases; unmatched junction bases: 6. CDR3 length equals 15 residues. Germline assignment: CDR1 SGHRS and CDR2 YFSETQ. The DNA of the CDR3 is TGCGCCAGCAGCTTGGGACAGGGCCCACACGGGGAGCTGTTTTTT. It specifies CASSLGQGPHGELFF.

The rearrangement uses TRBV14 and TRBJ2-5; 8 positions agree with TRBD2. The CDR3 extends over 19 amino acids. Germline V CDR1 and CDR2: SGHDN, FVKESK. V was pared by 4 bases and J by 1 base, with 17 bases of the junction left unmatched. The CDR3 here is CASSPNDGGGYLGQETQYF. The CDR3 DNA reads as TGTGCCAGCAGCCCGAATGACGGGGGGGGCTATCTCGGCCAAGAGACCCAGTACTTC.

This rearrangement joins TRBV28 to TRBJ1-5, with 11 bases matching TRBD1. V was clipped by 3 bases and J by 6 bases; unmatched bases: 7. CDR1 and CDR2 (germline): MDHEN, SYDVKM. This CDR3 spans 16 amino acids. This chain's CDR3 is CASSFDPDRGPQPQHF. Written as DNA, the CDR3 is TGTGCCAGCAGTTTCGACCCGGACAGGGGGCCTCAGCCCCAGCATTTT.

The CDR3 sequence: CSVEMDSGNTIYF. The CDR3 nucleotides are TGCAGCGTTGAAATGGACTCTGGAAACACCATATATTTT. The chain links TRBV29-1 to TRBJ1-3; D gene uncertain. V was clipped by 2 bases and J by 0 bases, with 5 bases between them. This CDR3 is built from 13 residues. Germline CDR1 is SQVTM and CDR2 is ANQGSEA.

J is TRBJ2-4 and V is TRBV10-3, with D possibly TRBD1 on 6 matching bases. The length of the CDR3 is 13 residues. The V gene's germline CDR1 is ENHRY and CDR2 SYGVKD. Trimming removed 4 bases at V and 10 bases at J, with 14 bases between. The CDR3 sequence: CAISGTDNSIQYF. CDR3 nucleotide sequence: TGTGCCATCAGTGGGACAGACAATTCTATTCAGTACTTC.

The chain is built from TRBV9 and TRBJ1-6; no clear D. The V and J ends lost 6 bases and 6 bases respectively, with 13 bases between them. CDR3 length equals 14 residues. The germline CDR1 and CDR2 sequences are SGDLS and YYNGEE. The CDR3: CASTAGRLNSPLHF. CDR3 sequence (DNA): TGTGCCAGCACCGCTGGACGCCTTAATTCACCCCTCCACTTT.

The DNA for the CDR3 is TGTGCCAGCAGCCTCGGGACAGACACAACTAATGAAAAACTGTTTTTT. Translating it yields CASSLGTDTTNEKLFF. The gene calls are TRBV4-2 and TRBJ1-4; 7 bases match TRBD1. After removal of 4 bases from V and 0 bases from J, the junction contained 5 bases not matched to a gene. The CDR3 is 16 residues long. Germline values: CDR1 LGHNA, CDR2 YNFKEQ.

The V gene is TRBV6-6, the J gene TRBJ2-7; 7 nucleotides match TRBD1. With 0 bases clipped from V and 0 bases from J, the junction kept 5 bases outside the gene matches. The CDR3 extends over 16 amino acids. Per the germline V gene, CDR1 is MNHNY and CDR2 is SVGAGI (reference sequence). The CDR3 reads CASSYSGQSPSYEQYF. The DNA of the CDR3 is TGTGCCAGCAGTTACTCGGGACAGAGTCCCTCCTACGAGCAGTACTTC.

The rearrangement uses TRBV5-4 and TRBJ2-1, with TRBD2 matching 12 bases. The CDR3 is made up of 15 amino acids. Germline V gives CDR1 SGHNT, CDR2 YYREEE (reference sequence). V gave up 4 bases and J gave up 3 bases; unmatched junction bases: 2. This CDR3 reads CASSKLAGGYNEQFF. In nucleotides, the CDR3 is TGTGCCAGCAGCAAACTAGCGGGGGGCTACAATGAGCAGTTCTTC.

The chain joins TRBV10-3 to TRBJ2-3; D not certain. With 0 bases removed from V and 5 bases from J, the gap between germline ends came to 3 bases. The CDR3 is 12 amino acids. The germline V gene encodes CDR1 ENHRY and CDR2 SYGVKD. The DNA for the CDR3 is TGTGCCATCAGTGAGTCGGTAGATACGCAGTATTTT. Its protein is CAISESVDTQYF.

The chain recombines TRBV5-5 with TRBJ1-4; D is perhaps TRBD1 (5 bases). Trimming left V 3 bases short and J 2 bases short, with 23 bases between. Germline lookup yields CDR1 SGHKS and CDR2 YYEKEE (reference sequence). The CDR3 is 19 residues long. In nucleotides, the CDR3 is TGTGCCAGCAGCTCAGCGGGGTGGGGCCCAGGAATTACTAATGAAAAACTGTTTTTT. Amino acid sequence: CASSSAGWGPGITNEKLFF. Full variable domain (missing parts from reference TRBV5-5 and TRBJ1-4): DAGVTQSPTHLIKTRGQQVTLRCSPISGHKSVSWYQQVLGQGPQFIFQYYEKEERGRGNFPDRFSARQFPNYSSELNVNALLLGDSALYLCASSSAGWGPGITNEKLFFGSGTQLSVL.

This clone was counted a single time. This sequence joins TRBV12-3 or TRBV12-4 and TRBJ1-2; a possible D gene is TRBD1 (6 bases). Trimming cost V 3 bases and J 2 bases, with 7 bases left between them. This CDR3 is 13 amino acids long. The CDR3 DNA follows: TGTGCCAGCAGTTTGGACAGCAACTATGGCTACACCTTC. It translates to CASSLDSNYGYTF.